Each of the 2 T cell receptor beta chains below was sequenced from the same sample in a study of CD8 T cells in Susac syndrome. Random-hexamer reverse transcription was applied to about 0.5 to 1 ug RNA. TCRdb fed the immunoSEQ multiplex PCR reads into MiXCR, producing one record per CDR3 protein. The sample contains over 150,000 distinct CDR3 sequences, about 93% of which appear only once. Material: CD4+ T cells from PBMCs. These receptors all stem from a human donor with Susac syndrome.

The rearrangement joins TRBV12-3 or TRBV12-4 to TRBJ2-1, with 7 nucleotides matching TRBD2. CDR3 length: 15 amino acids. V was clipped by 7 bases and J by 5 bases; unmatched bases: 11. The CDR3 protein is CASTVGLADNNEQFF. CDR3 in DNA: TGTGCCAGCACCGTCGGGCTAGCGGATAACAATGAGCAGTTCTTC.

The chain joins TRBV28 to TRBJ1-5; D is uncertain. Per the germline V gene, CDR1 is MDHEN and CDR2 is SYDVKM. The V end was cut by 3 bases, the J end by 3 bases, with 9 bases between. CDR3 length equals 14 residues. This CDR3 reads CASSFGRYNQPQHF. CDR3 bases: TGTGCCAGCAGTTTTGGACGGTACAATCAGCCCCAGCATTTT. Variable domain in full (rest from reference TRBV28 and TRBJ1-5): DVKVTQSSRYLVKRTGEKVFLECVQDMDHENMFWYRQDPGLGLRLIYFSYDVKMKEKGDIPEGYSVSREKKERFSLILESASTNQTSMYLCASSFGRYNQPQHFGDGTRLSIL.